This T cell receptor beta chain was retrieved from a study of human T cells and chemical hapten exposure. Time point indicated: pre-sensitization, week 0. Treatment specified: therapeutic diphenylcyclopropenone sensitization with weekly scalp DPC. TCRdb recomputed calls from the RACE reads with MiXCR, one row per CDR3 protein. The sample records 300,000 to 450,000 distinct CDR3 sequences, approximately 5.1% being singletons. The CDR3 covers 17 residues. Germline V CDR1 and CDR2: SGHTA, FQGNSA. Trimming cost V 1 base and J 1 base, with 14 bases left between them. This clonotype was detected only a few times.

V usage is TRBV7-2 and J usage is TRBJ1-3; D possibly corresponds to TRBD1 (6 bases). The sample in question was whole blood, obtained in connection with sensitization to the hapten diphenylcyclopropenone (DPC). The TCR was taken from a woman between 45 and 60 years old with alopecia areata. Some clones in this sample may be carry-over from other donors' samples. The CDR3 bases are TGTGCCAGCAGCTTAGTGCTGACAGGTCCATCTGGAAACACCATATATTTT. Translating gives CASSLVLTGPSGNTIYF.